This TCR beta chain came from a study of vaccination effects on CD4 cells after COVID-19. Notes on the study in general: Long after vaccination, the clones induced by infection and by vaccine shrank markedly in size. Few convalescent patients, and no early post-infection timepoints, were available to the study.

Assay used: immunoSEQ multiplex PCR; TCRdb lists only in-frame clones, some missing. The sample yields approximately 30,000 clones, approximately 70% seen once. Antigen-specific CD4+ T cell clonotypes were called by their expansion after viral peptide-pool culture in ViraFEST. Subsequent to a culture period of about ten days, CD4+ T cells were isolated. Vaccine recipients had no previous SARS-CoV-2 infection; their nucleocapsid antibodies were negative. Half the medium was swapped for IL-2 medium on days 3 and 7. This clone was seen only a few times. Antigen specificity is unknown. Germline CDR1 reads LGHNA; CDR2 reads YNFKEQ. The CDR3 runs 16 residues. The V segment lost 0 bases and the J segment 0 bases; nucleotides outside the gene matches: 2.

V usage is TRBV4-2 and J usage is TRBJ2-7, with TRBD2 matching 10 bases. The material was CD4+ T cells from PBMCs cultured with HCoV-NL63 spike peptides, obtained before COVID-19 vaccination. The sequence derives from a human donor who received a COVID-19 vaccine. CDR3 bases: TGTGCCAGCAGCCAAGAGAGCGGGGGGGGCTCCTACGAGCAGTACTTC. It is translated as CASSQESGGGSYEQYF.